These 27 T cell receptor beta chains share one sample of origin, sequenced in a study of T cells in localized non-small cell lung cancer (TCRdb year 2020). Library preparation employed the immunoSEQ multiplex PCR assay. Imported from immuneACCESS, the table was reduced by TCRdb to in-frame sequences with V and J called. These copies leave out some clones; in studies compared against another copy, an unresolved V gene accounts for under half, and the cause of the remainder is not known. The sample profile shows about 24,000 clones; about 94% of them were found once. The ten most abundant clones make up approximately 2.7% of the sample. The material sequenced was peripheral blood, taken before any cancer treatment. The receptors here all came from a woman aged 40-75 years with stage I lung adenocarcinoma.

This clone was seen once. The gene calls are TRBV18 and TRBJ2-3, with D unclear. Trimming left V 2 bases short and J 2 bases short, with 11 bases between. The CDR3 extends over 15 amino acids. Germline assignment: CDR1 KGHSH and CDR2 LQKENI. Here the CDR3 reads CASSPLQRSTDTQYF. CDR3 bases: TGTGCCAGCTCACCATTACAGAGGTCCACAGATACGCAGTATTTT.

The chain joins TRBV5-6 to TRBJ2-7; 10 bases align to TRBD1. Germline V gives CDR1 SGHDT, CDR2 YYEEEE. The CDR3 spans 15 residues. Trimming cost V 3 bases and J 0 bases; bases outside gene matches: 3. The CDR3 spells CASSYGTGDSYEQYF. The CDR3 DNA is TGTGCCAGCAGCTACGGGACAGGGGACTCCTACGAGCAGTACTTC.

The chain combines TRBV6-1 with TRBJ2-7, with a tentative D call TRBD1 (6 bases). V lost 2 bases, J lost 3 bases, and 11 bases lay in between. The CDR3 consists of 14 residues. Germline-derived CDR1 and CDR2 are MNHNS and SASEGT. The CDR3 loop is CASSEQGQHYEQYF. The CDR3 bases are TGTGCCAGCAGTGAACAGGGGCAGCACTACGAGCAGTACTTC.

The gene calls are TRBV28 and TRBJ2-3, with D possibly being TRBD1 (6 bases). The CDR3 loop spans 13 amino acids. Germline values: CDR1 MDHEN, CDR2 SYDVKM. V was shortened by 8 bases and J by 9 bases, with 18 bases between the two germline ends. The CDR3 sequence is CASSLEGEPTQYF. The CDR3 region has the DNA TGTGCCAGCTCCCTTGAGGGGGAACCGACGCAGTATTTT.

The chain recombines TRBV4-2 with TRBJ2-7; tentative D call: TRBD2 (5 bases). The V gene lost 0 bases and the J gene lost 12 bases, with 9 bases spanning the gap. CDR1 is LGHNA, CDR2 YNFKEQ, per germline. This CDR3 has 11 amino acids. The CDR3 is CASSQDRRAYF. CDR3 sequence (DNA): TGTGCCAGCAGCCAAGATCGGCGGGCGTACTTC.

This chain links TRBV28 with TRBJ2-3; D is unclear. Germline loops: CDR1 MDHEN, CDR2 SYDVKM. The V end was cut by 5 bases, the J end by 3 bases, with 6 bases between. This CDR3 is 12 amino acids long. The CDR3 sequence is CASSILTDTQYF. DNA for the CDR3: TGTGCCAGCAGTATCCTAACAGATACGCAGTATTTT.

The chain employs TRBV10-1 and TRBJ2-2, with D perhaps TRBD2 (5 bases). The CDR3 loop spans 14 amino acids. Trimming took 6 bases from V and 3 from J, leaving 11 bases between them. Germline loops: CDR1 WNHNN, CDR2 SYGVQD (reference sequence). CDR3 sequence (DNA): TGCGCCAGCAGGAAGGGTAGCGACACCGGGGAGCTGTTTTTT. Its protein is CASRKGSDTGELFF.

V is TRBV28 and J is TRBJ2-2; tentative D call: TRBD1 (5 bases). The CDR3 length is 15 residues. Deletions cut 2 bases from V and 4 bases from J, with 11 bases between. CDR1 and CDR2 (germline): MDHEN, SYDVKM. CDR3 residues: CASSLRGLRTGELFF. The CDR3 DNA follows: TGTGCCAGCAGTTTAAGGGGTCTTCGCACCGGGGAGCTGTTTTTT.

This chain links TRBV30 with TRBJ2-2; D is unresolved. The CDR3 has 12 amino acids. The germline V gene encodes CDR1 GTSNPN and CDR2 SVGIG (reference sequence). V lost 3 bases and J 7 bases, leaving 9 bases between the germline ends. CDR3 DNA: TGTGCCTGGAGATTGACCGTCGGGGAGCTGTTTTTT. Translating it yields CAWRLTVGELFF.

The V and J genes are TRBV10-3 and TRBJ1-5; D not certain. V gave up 2 bases and J gave up 3 bases, with 17 bases separating them. The CDR3 runs to 17 residues. Per the germline V gene, CDR1 is ENHRY and CDR2 is SYGVKD. CDR3 protein: CAISERRLLAPNQPQHF. As DNA, the CDR3 is TGTGCCATCAGTGAGCGGCGACTCCTGGCGCCCAATCAGCCCCAGCATTTT.

V and J are TRBV29-1 and TRBJ2-7, with 9 bases aligning to TRBD2. Germline V gene lookup returns CDR1 SQVTM and CDR2 ANQGSEA. Trimming removed 6 bases from V and 0 bases from J; junction bases left unmatched: 6. This CDR3 region has 14 residues. CDR3 in amino acids: CSVVSGGSSYEQYF. The DNA of the CDR3 is TGCAGCGTAGTTAGCGGGGGAAGCTCCTACGAGCAGTACTTC.

This clone was detected only once. The chain employs TRBV18 and TRBJ2-7; TRBD2 agrees at 7 bases. Germline CDR1 reads KGHSH; CDR2 reads LQKENI. V lost 3 bases and J lost 0; bases outside the gene matches: 5. The CDR3 covers 15 residues. CDR3 loop: CASSPPGTTSYEQYF. The CDR3 DNA is TGTGCCAGCTCACCCCCCGGGACTACCTCCTACGAGCAGTACTTC.

This rearrangement joins TRBV10-3 to TRBJ2-7; D not certain. The CDR3 contains 14 residues. With 6 bases removed from V and 2 bases from J, the gap between germline ends came to 14 bases. In germline, CDR1 is ENHRY, CDR2 SYGVKD. CDR3 sequence: CAIRDLDGPYEQYF. CDR3 nucleotide sequence: TGTGCCATCAGGGATTTGGACGGACCCTACGAGCAGTACTTC.

In its sample, this clone was seen a few times. This chain links TRBV10-1 with TRBJ1-1; D perhaps matches TRBD1 (6 bases). The V end lost 9 bases, the J end lost 3 bases, and 14 bases lay between the germline ends. The germline V gene encodes CDR1 WNHNN and CDR2 SYGVQD (reference sequence). The CDR3 sequence is 13 residues long. The CDR3 loop reads CARDRDTDTEAFF. DNA of the CDR3: TGCGCCAGGGATCGGGACACCGACACTGAAGCTTTCTTT.

V is TRBV4-1 and J is TRBJ2-5; 10 bases agree with TRBD2. Trimming removed 1 base from V and 4 bases from J; junction bases left unmatched: 3. Germline V gene sequence: CDR1 MGHRA, CDR2 YSYEKL. The CDR3 spans 15 residues. CDR3 nucleotide sequence: TGCGCCAGCAGCCAAGGGCTAGCGGGAGTAGAGACCCAGTACTTC. Translation: CASSQGLAGVETQYF.

The rearrangement links TRBV7-2 to TRBJ2-7, with unresolved D. Germline V gives CDR1 SGHTA, CDR2 FQGNSA. Trimming took 0 bases from V and 6 from J, leaving 3 bases between them. The CDR3 has 11 residues. CDR3 bases: TGTGCCAGCAGCTTAGCGGCCGAGCAGTACTTC. Translating gives CASSLAAEQYF.

CDR3 DNA sequence: TGTGCCAGCAGCCCCTGGACCGGGGAGCTGTTTTTT. Translating it yields CASSPWTGELFF. The genes are TRBV4-2 and TRBJ2-2, with no clear D. The CDR3 runs to 12 residues. Germline V gene sequence: CDR1 LGHNA, CDR2 YNFKEQ. Trimming took off 4 bases at V and 5 bases at J, with 5 bases between the two ends.

The CDR3: CASRDPWEVNTEAFF. The CDR3 DNA reads as TGTGCCAGTAGGGACCCCTGGGAAGTGAACACTGAAGCTTTCTTT. J is TRBJ1-1 and V is TRBV19; D gene uncertain. The ends were cut back, 6 bases at V and 0 bases at J, with 14 bases in the middle. This CDR3 is 15 amino acids long. Germline loops: CDR1 LNHDA, CDR2 SQIVND (reference sequence).

Written as DNA, the CDR3 is TGTGCCAGCAGCCTGAGCACAGATACGCAGTATTTT. As protein: CASSLSTDTQYF. The chain employs TRBV7-3 and TRBJ2-3; D is ambiguous. Germline CDR1 and CDR2: SGHTA and FQGTGA. Trimming pared 5 bases from V and 0 bases from J, leaving 3 bases between. This CDR3 is built from 12 residues.

The V call is TRBV20-1, the J call TRBJ2-3; possibly TRBD2 for D (6 bases). V lost 7 bases and J 10 bases, leaving 15 bases between the germline ends. This CDR3 has 11 residues. Germline CDR1 is DFQATT and CDR2 is SNEGSKA (reference sequence). The CDR3 sequence is CSETYSSAQYF. The CDR3 nucleotides read TGCAGTGAGACCTATTCTAGCGCGCAGTATTTT.

Here the CDR3 DNA reads TGTGCCAGCAGCTTAGCAGCGGATACGCAGTATTTT. It encodes CASSLAADTQYF. The gene calls are TRBV7-2 and TRBJ2-3; no definite D call. Germline V gene lookup returns CDR1 SGHTA and CDR2 FQGNSA. CDR3 size: 12 residues. Trimming pared 0 bases from V and 6 bases from J, leaving 4 bases between.

This clone was seen a handful of times. The chain is built from TRBV28 and TRBJ1-1, with D possibly TRBD1 on 5 matching bases. From germline, CDR1 is MDHEN and CDR2 SYDVKM. CDR3 length: 14 amino acids. The germline V and J ends were trimmed by 6 bases and 4 bases, with 15 bases remaining between them. Here the CDR3 reads CASRPTGRSTEAFF. The CDR3 DNA reads as TGTGCCAGCAGACCCACAGGTAGGAGCACTGAAGCTTTCTTT. Combining the CDR3 with reference TRBV28 and TRBJ1-1 gives the whole variable domain DVKVTQSSRYLVKRTGEKVFLECVQDMDHENMFWYRQDPGLGLRLIYFSYDVKMKEKGDIPEGYSVSREKKERFSLILESASTNQTSMYLCASRPTGRSTEAFFGQGTRLTVV.

V and J are TRBV7-9 and TRBJ1-4; D is ambiguous. This CDR3 has 11 amino acids. CDR1 and CDR2 from the germline V gene are SEHNR and FQNEAQ (reference sequence). V lost 3 bases to trimming and J lost 7 bases, with 3 bases between them. The CDR3 protein is CASSFTEKLFF. CDR3 coding DNA: TGTGCCAGCAGCTTCACTGAAAAACTGTTTTTT. The entire variable domain, with the rest obtained from reference TRBV7-9 and TRBJ1-4, is as follows: DTGVSQNPRHKITKRGQNVTFRCDPISEHNRLYWYRQTLGQGPEFLTYFQNEAQLEKSRLLSDRFSAERPKGSFSTLEIQRTEQGDSAMYLCASSFTEKLFFGSGTQLSVL.

This chain uses TRBV5-6 with TRBJ2-1; 8 nucleotides agree with TRBD2. The CDR3 runs 15 residues. The junction had 10 bases not matched to a gene; V was cut back by 3 bases and J by 8 bases. The germline gives CDR1 SGHDT, CDR2 YYEEEE. CDR3 DNA sequence: TGTGCCAGCAGCTCCACTCAGGCTAGCGGGTATGAGCAGTTCTTC. This sequence encodes CASSSTQASGYEQFF.

The chain has TRBV28 and TRBJ2-5, with TRBD2 as a possible D gene (7 bases). The CDR3 is 14 amino acids. The ends were cut back, 11 bases at V and 4 bases at J, with 20 bases in the middle. Germline assignment: CDR1 MDHEN and CDR2 SYDVKM. CDR3 sequence: CASRGYGGRETQYF. The CDR3 region has the DNA TGTGCCTCCCGGGGGTACGGGGGGCGAGAGACCCAGTACTTC.

The V gene is TRBV7-7, the J gene TRBJ2-1; D might be TRBD2 (7 bases). V lost 1 base and J lost 7, with 14 bases in between. Germline V gene sequence: CDR1 SSHAT, CDR2 FNYEAQ (reference sequence). The CDR3 sequence is 15 residues long. The DNA of the CDR3 is TGTGCCAGCAGCTTAGAGGGGGGGGCTCCGAATGAGCAGTTCTTC. This translates into CASSLEGGAPNEQFF.

The chain combines TRBV18 with TRBJ2-1; TRBD2 agrees at 10 bases. Germline values: CDR1 KGHSH, CDR2 LQKENI. Trimming removed 4 bases from V and 0 bases from J; junction bases left unmatched: 3. This CDR3 has 16 amino acids. Here the CDR3 reads CASSRRTSGSYNEQFF. In DNA, the CDR3 is TGTGCCAGCTCACGCAGGACTAGCGGCTCCTACAATGAGCAGTTCTTC.